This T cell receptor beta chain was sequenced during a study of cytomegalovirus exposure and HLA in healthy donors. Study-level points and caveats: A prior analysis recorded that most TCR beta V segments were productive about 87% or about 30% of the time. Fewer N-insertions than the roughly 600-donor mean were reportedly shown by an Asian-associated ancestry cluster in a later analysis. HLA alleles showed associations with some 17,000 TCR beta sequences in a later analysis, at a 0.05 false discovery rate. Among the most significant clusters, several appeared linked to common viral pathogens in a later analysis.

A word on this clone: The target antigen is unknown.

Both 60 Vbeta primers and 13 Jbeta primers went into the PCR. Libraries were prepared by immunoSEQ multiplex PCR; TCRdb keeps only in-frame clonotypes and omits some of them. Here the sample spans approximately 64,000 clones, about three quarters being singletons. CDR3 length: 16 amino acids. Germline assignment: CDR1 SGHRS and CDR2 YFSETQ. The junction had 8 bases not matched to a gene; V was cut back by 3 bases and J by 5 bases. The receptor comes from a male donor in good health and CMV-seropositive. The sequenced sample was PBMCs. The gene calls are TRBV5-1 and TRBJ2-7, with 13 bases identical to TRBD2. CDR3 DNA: TGCGCCAGCAGCTCACGGACTAGCGGGGGTTTGAACGAGCAGTACTTC. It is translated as CASSSRTSGGLNEQYF.